The clone carrying this TCR beta chain was found a few times. No antigen is known for it. This sample stems from a study of molecular identifiers for immune sequencing clone quantification. Study outcomes and limitations: Spiked Jurkat TCR RNA originating from one cell could reportedly be identified amid one million naive cells.

Trimming removed 0 bases at V and 2 bases at J, with 13 bases between. In germline, CDR1 is SGHAT, CDR2 FQNNGV. The CDR3 runs to 16 residues. TCRdb reprocessed the PCR reads with MiXCR, giving one entry per CDR3 protein. The sample includes approximately 590,000 distinct CDR3 sequences, around 25% of them seen just once. Using a CD8+CD4-CCR7+CD45RA+ phenotype, naive CD8 T cells were sorted. The sequence was collected from a human donor in good health. Some libraries in this study had Jurkat cell RNA spiked in. V and J are TRBV11-2 and TRBJ2-5; D not resolved. The source material was naive CD8+ T cells from blood, with Jurkat cell RNA spiked in. Subset reported: FACS-sorted CD8+CD4-CCR7+CD45RA+ naive T cells. CDR3 loop: CASSLEVWLPQETQYF. The CDR3 DNA reads as TGTGCCAGCAGCTTAGAAGTTTGGCTACCACAAGAGACCCAGTACTTC.